Listed here are 6 T cell receptor beta chains from one sample, sequenced in a study of cytomegalovirus exposure and HLA in healthy donors. The PCR used 60 Vbeta and 13 Jbeta primers. Sequenced by immunoSEQ multiplex PCR; TCRdb stores in-frame clones only, minus some. The sample has roughly 160,000 clones, about 80% seen once. The sequenced sample consisted of PBMCs. The receptor set was obtained from a man aged 25 to 40 in good health and CMV-seronegative.

The V call is TRBV28, the J call TRBJ1-2, with D uncertain. This CDR3 has 16 amino acids. Trimming pared 4 bases from V and 0 bases from J, leaving 15 bases between. Germline V CDR1 and CDR2: MDHEN, SYDVKM. The CDR3 reads CASSSAVVPSNYGYTF. The CDR3 DNA is TGTGCCAGCAGTTCCGCAGTTGTCCCCTCTAACTATGGCTACACCTTC.

The rearrangement joins TRBV7-9 to TRBJ2-7; 8 bases map to TRBD1. J lost 7 bases, V lost 2 bases, and 10 bases had no gene match. CDR1 and CDR2 (germline): SEHNR, FQNEAQ (reference sequence). The CDR3 extends over 15 amino acids. The CDR3, as DNA: TGTGCCAGCAGCTTAACGCCGACAGGGGCGAGTGAGCAGTACTTC. This encodes CASSLTPTGASEQYF.

The J gene is TRBJ2-2, the V gene TRBV10-3; D call uncertain. The germline V and J ends were trimmed by 4 bases and 6 bases, with 9 bases remaining between them. Germline V gene lookup returns CDR1 ENHRY and CDR2 SYGVKD. This CDR3 has 13 amino acids. CDR3 in DNA: TGTGCCATCAGTGCCGACGGGTCCGGGGAGCTGTTTTTT. This sequence encodes CAISADGSGELFF.

The V call is TRBV6-5, the J call TRBJ2-1; 11 positions agree with TRBD2. Unmatched junction bases numbered 8, after V lost 4 bases and J lost 9 bases. Per the germline V gene, CDR1 is MNHEY and CDR2 is SVGAGI. The CDR3 length is 15 residues. The CDR3 DNA is TGTGCCAGCAGTTTCCTAGCGGGAGGAGTATCTGAGCAGTTCTTC. Amino acid sequence: CASSFLAGGVSEQFF.

The chain has TRBV10-2 and TRBJ1-5, with a tentative D call TRBD1 (6 bases). V gave up 8 bases and J gave up 3 bases, with 11 bases separating them. CDR1 WSHSY and CDR2 SAAADI come from the germline V gene. CDR3 length: 13 residues. CDR3 in DNA: TGCGCCAGCGGTCGACAGGTCAATCAGCCCCAGCATTTT. Protein: CASGRQVNQPQHF.

In DNA form, the CDR3 reads TGTGCCAGCAGCCGGACAGGGTCTGGGGCCAACGTCCTGACTTTC. Its translation is CASSRTGSGANVLTF. This chain connects TRBV7-9 to TRBJ2-6; 8 bases are a match to TRBD1. Germline trimming cut 5 bases from V and 1 base from J; bases unmatched to any gene: 1. This CDR3 is 15 amino acids long. Per germline, CDR1 SEHNR and CDR2 FQNEAQ (reference sequence).